This T cell receptor (beta chain) was captured by sequencing in a study of blood T cell repertoires in COVID-19. The repertoire was sequenced with immunoSEQ multiplex PCR; TCRdb's copy has only in-frame clones and lacks some. The sample lists about 270,000 clones, about 87% occurring once. This clone was found a few times. The germline gives CDR1 SGHRS, CDR2 YFSETQ. V lost 0 bases to trimming and J lost 6 bases; unmatched junction nucleotides: 2. The CDR3 has 14 residues. The sequenced sample was PBMCs or T cells enriched from blood (not recorded which). The sequence derives from a woman between 45 and 65 years old who had recovered from COVID-19. V and J are TRBV5-1 and TRBJ2-2; 7 bases fit TRBD1. CDR3 residues: CASSLAQGAGELFF. CDR3 in DNA: TGCGCCAGCAGCTTGGCTCAGGGGGCCGGGGAGCTGTTTTTT.